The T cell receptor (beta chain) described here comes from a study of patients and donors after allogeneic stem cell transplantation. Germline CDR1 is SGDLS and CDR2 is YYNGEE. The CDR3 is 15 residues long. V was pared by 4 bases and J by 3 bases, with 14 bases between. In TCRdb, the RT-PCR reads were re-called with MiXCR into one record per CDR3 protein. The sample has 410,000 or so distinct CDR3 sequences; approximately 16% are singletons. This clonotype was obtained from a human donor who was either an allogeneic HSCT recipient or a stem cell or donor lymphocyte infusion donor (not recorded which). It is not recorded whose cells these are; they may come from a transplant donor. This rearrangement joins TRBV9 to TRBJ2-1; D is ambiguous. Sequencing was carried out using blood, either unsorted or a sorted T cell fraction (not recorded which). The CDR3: CASSQRALFYNEQFF. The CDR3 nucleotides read TGTGCCAGCAGCCAACGGGCCCTCTTCTACAATGAGCAGTTCTTC. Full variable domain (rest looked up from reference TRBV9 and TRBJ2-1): DSGVTQTPKHLITATGQRVTLRCSPRSGDLSVYWYQQSLDQGLQFLIQYYNGEERAKGNILERFSAQQFPDLHSELNLSSLELGDSALYFCASSQRALFYNEQFFGPGTRLTVL.